This TCR beta chain was recorded in a study of graft-versus-host responses after intestinal transplantation. In the study overall: Recipients obtained multivisceral, liver-intestinal, or isolated intestinal transplants. Every one of the recipients received anti-thymocyte globulin induction and afterwards took tacrolimus and steroids for around 3 years.

TCRdb's copy holds only in-frame clones and misses some; the assay was immunoSEQ multiplex PCR. The sample has tens of thousands of clones, about 90% seen once. The CDR3 runs 16 residues. Germline loops: CDR1 SGHTA, CDR2 FQGNSA. J gave up 1 base and V 2 bases, and 3 bases lay outside the gene matches. The specimen was PBMCs, collected 26 days after transplant. The V and J genes are TRBV7-2 and TRBJ1-1; 11 bases are shared with TRBD1. This TCR was recovered from a human patient who received an intestinal transplant, so some T cells may come from the graft donor. The CDR3: CASSLQGTGGNTEAFF. CDR3 sequence (DNA): TGTGCCAGCAGCTTACAGGGGACAGGGGGGAACACTGAAGCTTTCTTT.